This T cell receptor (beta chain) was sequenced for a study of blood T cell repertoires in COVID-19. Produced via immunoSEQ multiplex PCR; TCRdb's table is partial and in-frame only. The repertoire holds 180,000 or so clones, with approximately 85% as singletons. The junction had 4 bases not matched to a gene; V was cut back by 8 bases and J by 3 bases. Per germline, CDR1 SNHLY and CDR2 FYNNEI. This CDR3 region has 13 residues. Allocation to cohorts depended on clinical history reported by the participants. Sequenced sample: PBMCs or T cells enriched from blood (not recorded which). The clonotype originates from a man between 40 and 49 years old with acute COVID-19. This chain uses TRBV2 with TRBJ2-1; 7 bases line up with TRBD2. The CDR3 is CASSSGIYNEQFF. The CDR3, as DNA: TGTGCCAGCTCCAGCGGGATCTACAATGAGCAGTTCTTC.